The TCR beta chain described here comes from a study of blood T cell repertoires in COVID-19. About the research overall: PBMCs, B-cell-depleted T cells, or T cells provided the cDNA or gDNA that made up the material.

The study recruited people aged 18 to 89 years across under 25 US areas. Cohort 3 recovered donors had two negative PCRs, clearance, or symptom resolution. As handled by the study authors: Reference gene primer amplification gave nucleated cell count estimates. TCRdb keeps only in-frame clones here, not all; method: immunoSEQ multiplex PCR. That table gives V, J and clone size, and the DNA gave D and trimming. The profile covers about 190,000 clones, with roughly 84% appearing a single time and 3.2% taken by the ten largest. Trimming removed 0 bases from V and 9 bases from J, with 15 bases in between. Germline V CDR1 and CDR2: GTSNPN, SVGIG (reference sequence). This CDR3 contains 15 residues.

The sequence was collected from a woman aged 30 to 39 who had recovered from COVID-19. The sequencing sample was made of PBMCs or T cells enriched from blood (not recorded which). This sequence joins TRBV30 and TRBJ1-6; no reliable D call. The CDR3 protein is CAWSVLLLSGSPLHF. CDR3 nucleotides: TGTGCCTGGAGTGTACTCTTGCTCTCGGGTTCACCCCTCCACTTT. The full variable domain, with the rest looked up from reference TRBV30 and TRBJ1-6, is SQTIHQWPATLVQPVGSPLSLECTVEGTSNPNLYWYRQAAGRGLQLLFYSVGIGQISSEVPQNLSASRPQDRQFILSSKKLLLSDSGFYLCAWSVLLLSGSPLHFGNGTRLTVT.